A single sample gave rise to the 14 T cell receptor beta chains below, sequenced in a study of blood T cells in healthy people across ages. The second PCR ran roughly 6 to 11 cycles with a sample-barcoded 5' primer and J-beta primers. Via MiXCR, TCRdb re-called the 5' RACE reads, giving one row per CDR3 protein. The sample gives over a million distinct CDR3 sequences, under 30% of which show up once; around 0.75% is in the top ten. These data also formed part of another study, on T cells of mothers and their children.

Sequencing was done on a sample of blood. The source of these receptors is a girl aged 2 to 10 in good health.

This chain uses TRBV12-3 or TRBV12-4 with TRBJ2-2, with 9 positions matching TRBD1. The V segment lost 3 bases and the J segment 5 bases; nucleotides outside the gene matches: 10. The CDR3 is 17 amino acids. This CDR3 reads CASSFWSGTGRTGELFF. CDR3 nucleotide sequence: TGTGCCAGCAGTTTTTGGTCGGGGACAGGGAGGACCGGGGAGCTGTTTTTT.

The chain uses TRBV29-1 and TRBJ2-3; 10 bases are shared with TRBD2. Germline CDR1 is SQVTM and CDR2 is ANQGSEA. The ends lost 0 bases at V and 4 bases at J; junction bases unmatched: 10. This CDR3 has 17 residues. CDR3: CSVEDPTSGPPADTQYF. In DNA, the CDR3 is TGCAGCGTTGAAGATCCGACTAGCGGGCCCCCCGCAGATACGCAGTATTTT.

This sequence joins TRBV10-3 and TRBJ2-6, with TRBD1 identical over 9 bases. J gave up 0 bases and V 5 bases, and 11 bases lay outside the gene matches. The germline V gene encodes CDR1 ENHRY and CDR2 SYGVKD. There are 19 residues in the CDR3. CDR3 sequence: CAISLLFGQGSSGANVLTF. The DNA for the CDR3 is TGTGCCATCAGTTTATTATTTGGACAGGGGAGCTCTGGGGCCAACGTCCTGACTTTC.

There are a few counts of this clonotype. This chain joins TRBV7-9 and TRBJ2-7; 14 bases align to TRBD2. The CDR3 length is 17 residues. V was clipped by 6 bases and J by 0 bases; unmatched bases: 7. Per the germline V gene, CDR1 is SEHNR and CDR2 is FQNEAQ (reference sequence). The CDR3 DNA sequence: TGTGCCAGCAGTTCAGGACTAGCGGGGGGCATCTCCTACGAGCAGTACTTC. Protein product: CASSSGLAGGISYEQYF.

This clonotype showed up just a few times. The chain couples TRBV4-1 to TRBJ1-1; D possibly corresponds to TRBD1 (5 bases). The CDR3 extends over 16 amino acids. V gave up 5 bases and J gave up 7 bases, with 23 bases separating them. Germline values: CDR1 MGHRA, CDR2 YSYEKL. CDR3 nucleotides: TGCGCCAGCAGCATTGAACTCCGGCCGGGGGTGGGTGAAGCTTTCTTT. Encoded protein: CASSIELRPGVGEAFF.

V is TRBV27 and J is TRBJ2-7; TRBD1 matches at 12 bases. V shed 7 bases, J shed 7 bases, and the junction held 8 bases outside the gene matches. The CDR3 is 14 residues long. CDR1 MNHEY and CDR2 SMNVEV come from the germline V gene (reference sequence). The CDR3 sequence is CASKIPGQGAEQYF. In nucleotides, the CDR3 is TGTGCCAGCAAAATTCCGGGACAGGGGGCAGAGCAGTACTTC.

This clonotype was detected only a few times. This chain connects TRBV12-3 or TRBV12-4 to TRBJ2-5; 10 bases agree with TRBD2. The CDR3 consists of 15 residues. Trimming cost V 4 bases and J 5 bases; bases outside gene matches: 7. Here the CDR3 reads CASSYPSGGVETQYF. The CDR3 nucleotides are TGTGCCAGCAGTTACCCTAGCGGGGGAGTGGAGACCCAGTACTTC.

V gene TRBV15 combines with J gene TRBJ2-5; D may be TRBD1 (7 bases). V was shortened by 0 bases and J by 1 base, with 18 bases between the two germline ends. Germline lookup yields CDR1 LNHNV and CDR2 YYDKDF (reference sequence). CDR3 length equals 18 residues. CDR3: CATSRDEWGAGGQETQYF. The CDR3 bases are TGTGCCACCAGCAGAGATGAATGGGGGGCAGGGGGCCAAGAGACCCAGTACTTC.

The chain uses TRBV4-1 and TRBJ2-5; a possible D gene is TRBD1 (6 bases). V gave up 1 base and J gave up 5 bases, with 14 bases separating them. The CDR3 spans 15 residues. Germline V lookup: CDR1 MGHRA, CDR2 YSYEKL. This chain's CDR3 is CASSQGTGNVETQYF. The CDR3 nucleotides read TGCGCCAGCAGCCAAGGTACAGGGAACGTGGAGACCCAGTACTTC.

The chain carries TRBV4-2 and TRBJ2-5; possible D gene TRBD2, 6 bases. The V gene lost 3 bases and the J gene lost 1 base, with 12 bases spanning the gap. The V gene's germline CDR1 is LGHNA and CDR2 YNFKEQ. This CDR3 comprises 15 residues. The CDR3 loop is CASSQRDSPQETQYF. The CDR3 bases are TGTGCCAGCAGCCAGAGGGACTCCCCCCAAGAGACCCAGTACTTC.

This clonotype was found a few times. The rearrangement joins TRBV28 to TRBJ1-2, with TRBD1 matching over 7 bases. J lost 4 bases, V lost 10 bases, and 9 bases had no gene match. The CDR3 runs 13 residues. Germline CDR1 is MDHEN and CDR2 is SYDVKM. CDR3 sequence: CATPSQGGYGYTF. As DNA, the CDR3 is TGTGCCACCCCGAGTCAGGGGGGCTATGGCTACACCTTC.

This clonotype was seen a handful of times. V is TRBV4-1 and J is TRBJ2-5; a possible D gene is TRBD2 (6 bases). V lost 1 base to trimming and J lost 3 bases, with 12 bases between them. This CDR3 has 15 residues. CDR1 MGHRA and CDR2 YSYEKL come from the germline V gene. The CDR3 region is CASSQGRGVEETQYF. The CDR3, as DNA: TGCGCCAGCAGCCAAGGGCGGGGTGTCGAAGAGACCCAGTACTTC.

The chain recombines TRBV28 with TRBJ2-7, with D possibly matching TRBD1 (5 bases). The CDR3 covers 14 residues. The V and J ends lost 8 bases and 1 base respectively, with 15 bases between them. CDR1 and CDR2 from the germline V gene are MDHEN and SYDVKM. This CDR3 reads CASWGRGTSYEQYF. In DNA, the CDR3 is TGTGCCAGCTGGGGTAGGGGAACATCCTACGAGCAGTACTTC.

The gene calls are TRBV5-1 and TRBJ2-7; TRBD1 agrees at 9 bases. This CDR3 has 15 amino acids. The J segment lost 2 bases and the V segment lost 0 bases, leaving 3 bases of the junction unmatched. The germline CDR1 and CDR2 sequences are SGHRS and YFSETQ. CDR3 protein: CASSLGWTGAYEQYF. CDR3 bases: TGCGCCAGCAGCTTGGGTTGGACAGGGGCCTACGAGCAGTACTTC.